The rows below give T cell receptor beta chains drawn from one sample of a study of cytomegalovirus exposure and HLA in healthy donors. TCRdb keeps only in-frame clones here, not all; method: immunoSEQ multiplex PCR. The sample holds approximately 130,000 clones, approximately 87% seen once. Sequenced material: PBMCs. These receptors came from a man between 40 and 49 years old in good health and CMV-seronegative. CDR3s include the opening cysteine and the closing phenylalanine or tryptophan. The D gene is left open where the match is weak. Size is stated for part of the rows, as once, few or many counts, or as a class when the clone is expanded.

cdr3_nt: TGTGCCAGCAGCTTAGTTGGGCGGGCCGAGCAGTACTTC
cdr3_aa: CASSLVGRAEQYF
v_call: TRBV7-9
clone_size: NA
j_call: TRBJ2-7
d_call: NA

cdr3_nt: TGTGCCAGCAGCCAAGATCTTGCTGGGGGCGCGCGGGGCTACACCTTC
cdr3_aa: CASSQDLAGGARGYTF
v_call: TRBV14
clone_size: NA
j_call: TRBJ1-2
d_call: NA

cdr3_nt: TGTGCCAGCAGTGCCCGGGACTACTACGAGCAGTACTTC
cdr3_aa: CASSARDYYEQYF
v_call: TRBV6-1
clone_size: NA
j_call: TRBJ2-7
d_call: TRBD2

cdr3_nt: TGTGCCAGCAGCCCATCCCCCGGGACACGGCTCTACGAGCAGTACTTC
cdr3_aa: CASSPSPGTRLYEQYF
v_call: TRBV7-9
clone_size: NA
j_call: TRBJ2-7
d_call: NA

cdr3_nt: TGTGCCAGCAGCGGATGGACTAGCGGGGCCTTTTACAATGAGCAGTTCTTC
cdr3_aa: CASSGWTSGAFYNEQFF
v_call: TRBV14
clone_size: NA
j_call: TRBJ2-1
d_call: TRBD2

cdr3_nt: TGTGCCAGCAGCCTAAGGACTAGCGGGGGGCGCTACCAAGAGACCCAGTACTTC
cdr3_aa: CASSLRTSGGRYQETQYF
v_call: TRBV13
clone_size: NA
j_call: TRBJ2-5
d_call: TRBD2

cdr3_nt: TGTGCCAGCAGCCAAGATCCGTTTGCAGGGGGCATCTTTGGCTACACCTTC
cdr3_aa: CASSQDPFAGGIFGYTF
v_call: TRBV14
clone_size: NA
j_call: TRBJ1-2
d_call: TRBD1

cdr3_nt: TGTGCCAGCAGCTTACAGGGGCTCTTTGACGAGCAGTACTTC
cdr3_aa: CASSLQGLFDEQYF
v_call: TRBV13
clone_size: NA
j_call: TRBJ2-7
d_call: NA

cdr3_nt: TGTGCCAGCAGACTAGTGAACACCGGGGAGCTGTTTTTT
cdr3_aa: CASRLVNTGELFF
v_call: TRBV2
clone_size: few
j_call: TRBJ2-2
d_call: NA

cdr3_nt: TGTGCCAGCAGGCAAAGACAGGCCTCGGGAGATACGCAGTATTTT
cdr3_aa: CASRQRQASGDTQYF
v_call: TRBV5-6
clone_size: NA
j_call: TRBJ2-3
d_call: NA

cdr3_nt: TGCAGCGTAGCAGAGACAGGGGCGAGAGAAAAACTGTTTTTT
cdr3_aa: CSVAETGAREKLFF
v_call: TRBV29-1
clone_size: once
j_call: TRBJ1-4
d_call: TRBD1

cdr3_nt: TGCAGCGTAGGAGGTGAAGCCTCCTACGAGCAGTACTTC
cdr3_aa: CSVGGEASYEQYF
v_call: TRBV29-1
clone_size: few
j_call: TRBJ2-7
d_call: NA

cdr3_nt: TGTGCAAGTCGCTTTAATTATAGCGGGAACTCCTACGAGCAGTACTTC
cdr3_aa: CASRFNYSGNSYEQYF
v_call: TRBV12-2
clone_size: NA
j_call: TRBJ2-7
d_call: NA

cdr3_nt: TGTGCCAGCACCGCGACAGGGCTCTATGGCTACACCTTC
cdr3_aa: CASTATGLYGYTF
v_call: TRBV6-1
clone_size: NA
j_call: TRBJ1-2
d_call: TRBD1

cdr3_nt: TGTGCCAGCAGCTTTATGAGCTCCTACAATGAGCAGTTCTTC
cdr3_aa: CASSFMSSYNEQFF
v_call: TRBV7-2
clone_size: NA
j_call: TRBJ2-1
d_call: NA

cdr3_nt: TGCGCCAGCAGCCAGCGGGACAGGACCGCAAACACTGAAGCTTTCTTT
cdr3_aa: CASSQRDRTANTEAFF
v_call: TRBV5-1
clone_size: NA
j_call: TRBJ1-1
d_call: TRBD1

cdr3_nt: TGTGCCAGCAGTAACCCCGGGACAGGGAAGAATGAGCAGTTCTTC
cdr3_aa: CASSNPGTGKNEQFF
v_call: TRBV7-9
clone_size: NA
j_call: TRBJ2-1
d_call: TRBD1

cdr3_nt: TGTGCCTGGAGTCAAGACCTTAGCGGGAGACAAGAGACCCAGTACTTC
cdr3_aa: CAWSQDLSGRQETQYF
v_call: TRBV30
clone_size: once
j_call: TRBJ2-5
d_call: TRBD2

cdr3_nt: TGTGCCAGCAGTCACCTCGCCCGGGACTATAATTCACCCCTCCACTTT
cdr3_aa: CASSHLARDYNSPLHF
v_call: TRBV6-4
clone_size: NA
j_call: TRBJ1-6
d_call: NA

cdr3_nt: TGTGCCAGCAGTTCCTTCAGCACAGATACGCAGTATTTT
cdr3_aa: CASSSFSTDTQYF
v_call: TRBV27
clone_size: NA
j_call: TRBJ2-3
d_call: NA

cdr3_nt: TGCGCCAGCAGCTTGGGAGGGGGCGAGCAGTACTTC
cdr3_aa: CASSLGGGEQYF
v_call: TRBV5-1
clone_size: NA
j_call: TRBJ2-7
d_call: NA

cdr3_nt: TGTGCCAGCAGTGAAGGGTGGGGCGGTGCTTTCTTT
cdr3_aa: CASSEGWGGAFF
v_call: TRBV6-1
clone_size: NA
j_call: TRBJ1-1
d_call: NA

cdr3_nt: TGTGCCAGTAGTATAAGGGGAGGGAATGAAAAACTGTTTTTT
cdr3_aa: CASSIRGGNEKLFF
v_call: TRBV19
clone_size: NA
j_call: TRBJ1-4
d_call: NA

cdr3_nt: TGTGCCAGCAGCCTCGGGACAGGGGGCCAAAAACTGTTTTTT
cdr3_aa: CASSLGTGGQKLFF
v_call: TRBV5-6
clone_size: NA
j_call: TRBJ1-4
d_call: TRBD1

cdr3_nt: TGTGCCAGCAACAACCGACTAGCGGTAAAAGAGACCCAGTACTTC
cdr3_aa: CASNNRLAVKETQYF
v_call: TRBV7-2
clone_size: NA
j_call: TRBJ2-5
d_call: TRBD2

cdr3_nt: TGTGCCAGCAGCGCTAGGGGCCTGGGCGGAGATACGCAGTATTTT
cdr3_aa: CASSARGLGGDTQYF
v_call: TRBV13
clone_size: NA
j_call: TRBJ2-3
d_call: NA

cdr3_nt: TGTGCCAGTAGTGTCTCTCGGGATACTTCCTACGAGCAGTACTTC
cdr3_aa: CASSVSRDTSYEQYF
v_call: TRBV19
clone_size: NA
j_call: TRBJ2-7
d_call: NA

cdr3_nt: TGTGCCAGCAGCTCCCCCCTTAGCGGGAGCGGCGAAGGGGAGCTGTTTTTT
cdr3_aa: CASSSPLSGSGEGELFF
v_call: TRBV27
clone_size: NA
j_call: TRBJ2-2
d_call: TRBD2